This TCR beta chain was sequenced in a study of T cell responses to AZD1222 COVID-19 vaccine. Pooled in the analysis were second doses at about 4 or about 12 weeks. Sequencing was performed with immunoSEQ multiplex PCR; in TCRdb, only in-frame clones are kept and a portion is missing. This sample has under 140,000 clones, with 94% found just once. V dropped 7 bases and J dropped 9 bases, with 13 bases sitting between them. Germline values: CDR1 SGHTA, CDR2 FQGNSA. The CDR3 loop spans 12 amino acids. The chain employs TRBV7-2 and TRBJ2-1; D possibly uses TRBD1 or TRBD2 (5 bases each). The material was peripheral blood, obtained 28 days after the second AZD1222 dose. This sequence originates from an adult who received the AZD1222 COVID-19 vaccine. This CDR3 is CASTWGYGEQFF. In nucleotides, the CDR3 is TGTGCCAGCACCTGGGGGTACGGTGAGCAGTTCTTC.